These 8 T cell receptor beta chains were all obtained from the same sample, sequenced in a study of blood T cell repertoires in COVID-19. Produced via immunoSEQ multiplex PCR; TCRdb's table is partial and in-frame only. The sample lists 430,000 or so clones; about 88% were seen once. What was sequenced was PBMCs or T cells enriched from blood (not recorded which). The receptors were sampled from a woman in her late teens or twenties who had been exposed to COVID-19.

This chain uses TRBV28 with TRBJ2-7, with a possible D match to TRBD2 (6 bases). Trimming took off 2 bases at V and 1 base at J, with 9 bases between the two ends. The germline V gene has CDR1 MDHEN and CDR2 SYDVKM. The CDR3 is made up of 14 amino acids. The CDR3 spells CASSLEGLSYEQYF. DNA of the CDR3: TGTGCCAGCAGTTTAGAGGGACTGTCCTACGAGCAGTACTTC.

The J gene is TRBJ2-7, the V gene TRBV7-9; D might be TRBD1 (5 bases). Germline V gene lookup returns CDR1 SEHNR and CDR2 FQNEAQ (reference sequence). This CDR3 region has 12 residues. V shed 8 bases and J shed 0 bases, with 8 bases lying between them. The CDR3 sequence: CASEQGSYEQYF. The CDR3 DNA reads TGTGCCAGCGAGCAGGGCTCCTACGAGCAGTACTTC. Looking up the rest from reference TRBV7-9 and TRBJ2-7 gives the full variable domain: DTGVSQNPRHKITKRGQNVTFRCDPISEHNRLYWYRQTLGQGPEFLTYFQNEAQLEKSRLLSDRFSAERPKGSFSTLEIQRTEQGDSAMYLCASEQGSYEQYFGPGTRLTVT.

In this sample, this clone turned up once. The CDR3 reads CATSDPQGKNTEAFF. As DNA, the CDR3 is TGTGCCACCAGTGATCCTCAGGGTAAGAACACTGAAGCTTTCTTT. The chain links TRBV24-1 to TRBJ1-1; tentatively, D is TRBD1 (5 bases). Trimming took off 3 bases at V and 1 base at J, with 11 bases between the two ends. In germline, CDR1 is KGHDR, CDR2 SFDVKD. This CDR3 contains 15 residues.

With respect to this clone: Sequence at one end of the junction differs from germline and may be a read error. The V gene is TRBV28, the J gene TRBJ2-2; no clear D gene. The V gene's germline CDR1 is MDHEN and CDR2 SYDVKM. The CDR3 is 13 amino acids. The CDR3 loop reads CASTLPNTGELFF. CDR3 nucleotide sequence: TGTGCCAGCACTTTACCTAACACCGGGGAGCTGTTTTTT.

The chain links TRBV7-3 to TRBJ1-2; TRBD1 matches at 8 bases. The CDR3 covers 15 residues. Germline CDR1 is SGHTA and CDR2 is FQGTGA. V shed 1 base and J 3 bases; nucleotides not matched to a gene: 4. The CDR3 region is CASSLKRGQDYGYTF. The CDR3, as DNA: TGTGCCAGCAGCTTAAAGCGGGGACAGGACTATGGCTACACCTTC.

CDR3 in amino acids: CASSPGLNTGELFF. Written as DNA, the CDR3 is TGTGCCAGCAGTCCGGGACTGAACACCGGGGAGCTGTTTTTT. The rearrangement links TRBV28 to TRBJ2-2; maybe TRBD2 (6 bases). With 5 bases removed from V and 1 base from J, the gap between germline ends came to 8 bases. Germline V gene sequence: CDR1 MDHEN, CDR2 SYDVKM. The CDR3 loop spans 14 amino acids.

J is TRBJ1-1 and V is TRBV28, with a possible D match to TRBD1 (5 bases). V dropped 4 bases and J dropped 3 bases, with 12 bases sitting between them. This CDR3 is built from 14 residues. Looked up from germline, CDR1 is MDHEN and CDR2 is SYDVKM. CDR3 DNA sequence: TGTGCCAGCAGTTATTTATCAGGGTACACTGAAGCTTTCTTT. Its translation is CASSYLSGYTEAFF.

This chain links TRBV9 with TRBJ2-7; 8 bases are a match to TRBD1. The germline V gene encodes CDR1 SGDLS and CDR2 YYNGEE. Trimming cost V 3 bases and J 7 bases; bases outside gene matches: 12. This CDR3 is 15 amino acids long. CDR3 DNA sequence: TGTGCCAGCAGCGCCAGATCAGGGGGCGCGGGAGAGCAGTACTTC. This sequence encodes CASSARSGGAGEQYF.